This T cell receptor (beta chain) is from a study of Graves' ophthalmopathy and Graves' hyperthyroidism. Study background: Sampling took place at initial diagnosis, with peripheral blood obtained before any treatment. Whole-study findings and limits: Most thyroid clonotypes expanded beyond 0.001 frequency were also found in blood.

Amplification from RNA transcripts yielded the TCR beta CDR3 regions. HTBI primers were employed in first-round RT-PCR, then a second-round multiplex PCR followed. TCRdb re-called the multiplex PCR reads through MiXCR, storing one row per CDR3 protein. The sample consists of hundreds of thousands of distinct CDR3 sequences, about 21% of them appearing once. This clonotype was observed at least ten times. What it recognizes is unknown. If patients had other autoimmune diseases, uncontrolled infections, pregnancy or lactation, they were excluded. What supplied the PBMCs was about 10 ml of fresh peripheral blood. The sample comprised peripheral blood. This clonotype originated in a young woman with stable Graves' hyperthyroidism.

The CDR3, as DNA: TGTGCCAGCACCCTTATCATGAACACTGAAGCTTTCTTT. It yields the protein CASTLIMNTEAFF. The V call is TRBV12-3 or TRBV12-4, the J call TRBJ1-1; D uncertain. The CDR3 spans 13 residues. V was pared by 7 bases and J by 0 bases, with 9 bases between.